This is a list of T cell receptor beta chains from one sample in a study of T-cell memory formation after mild COVID-19. One entry per CDR3 protein results from TCRdb running MiXCR on the 5' RACE reads. The sample has hundreds of thousands of distinct CDR3 sequences, around a sixth seen once; the top ten hold approximately 20%. Specimen: PBMCs or a T cell subset sorted from them (not recorded which). The receptors were gathered from a man between 18 and 35 years old who had mild COVID-19 (a few samples of this study predate the infection). Cell type and time point are not known. CDR3s include the opening cysteine and the closing phenylalanine or tryptophan. D genes are given only for firm matches.

D | V | CDR3
NA | TRBV7-2 | CASRRDSGANVLTF
NA | TRBV7-2 | CASSLSASMRTEAFF
NA | TRBV24-1 | CATSARAANTGELFF
TRBD1 | TRBV7-2 | CASSIQGDQPQHF
NA | TRBV4-2 | CASSLQRGGGNEKLFF
NA | TRBV5-6 | CASSGRNQWSGNTIYF
NA | TRBV7-9 | CASSLISNIQYF
NA | TRBV6-5 | CASSTGWAEAFF
NA | TRBV6-2/TRBV6-3 | CASSSTDSQETQYF
NA | TRBV2 | CASSENSLAGDTQYF
NA | TRBV10-3 | CAISGVVGQPQHF
TRBD2 | TRBV5-1 | CASSFSGGNNEQFF
NA | TRBV5-1 | CASSWGRWDEELFF
NA | TRBV20-1 | CSAKGNRVTYEQYF
TRBD2 | TRBV20-1 | CSASLWTSRTDTQYF
TRBD1 | TRBV29-1 | CSVSRQGATGELFF
NA | TRBV7-6 | CASSLDGNAGETQYF
NA | TRBV12-3/TRBV12-4 | CASRPGVIGQPQHF
NA | TRBV30 | CARSRRASSYNEQFF
NA | TRBV18 | CASSPPPGDTQYF
TRBD2 | TRBV24-1 | CATRASGTDTQYF
TRBD1 | TRBV20-1 | CSARVGTARGFTEAFF
NA | TRBV30 | CAWSRQAGGYTF